These 2 T cell receptor beta chains came from one sample sequenced in a study of STAT5B mutations in CD4+ large granular lymphocyte leukemia. Clones were read by immunoSEQ multiplex PCR, and TCRdb kept only the in-frame ones, dropping some. Of about 40,000 clones listed, 80% to 90% are singletons. The sequencing input was CD4+ T cells from blood buffy coats. The receptors were sampled from a human donor in good health.

In its sample, this clone was seen a few times. V and J are TRBV7-2 and TRBJ1-2; tentative D call: TRBD1 (5 bases). The ends were cut back, 1 base at V and 5 bases at J, with 11 bases in the middle. This CDR3 has 14 amino acids. Germline assignment: CDR1 SGHTA and CDR2 FQGNSA. The chain's CDR3 is CASSLGQGGYGYTF. The CDR3 region has the DNA TGTGCCAGCAGCTTAGGTCAGGGAGGGTATGGCTACACCTTC. The entire variable domain, with the rest obtained from reference TRBV7-2 and TRBJ1-2, is as follows: GAGVSQSPSNKVTEKGKDVELRCDPISGHTALYWYRQSLGQGLEFLIYFQGNSAPDKSGLPSDRFSAERTGGSVSTLTIQRTQQEDSAVYLCASSLGQGGYGYTFGSGTRLTVV.

The chain combines TRBV2 with TRBJ2-3; the D is unclear. The CDR3 is 12 residues long. CDR1 and CDR2 from the germline V gene are SNHLY and FYNNEI. Between the trimmed V and J ends, which lost 5 bases and 0 bases, there was a span of 3 bases. Here the CDR3 DNA reads TGTGCCAGCAGTATAAGCACAGATACGCAGTATTTT. Its protein product is CASSISTDTQYF.